The rows below give T cell receptor beta chains drawn from one sample of a study of T cells after yellow fever vaccination. TCRdb re-analysed the 5' RACE reads in MiXCR, keeping a single row per CDR3 protein. The sample contains approximately 170,000 distinct CDR3 sequences, approximately 10% of which appear only once. Sequencing used CD8+ T cells sorted from PBMCs, obtained 15 days after the yellow fever booster vaccination. These receptors originate from a young man who received the YFV17D yellow fever vaccine. The CDR3 runs from the conserved cysteine through the conserved F or W. Fields, in order: D gene, clone size, V gene, J gene, CDR3 protein, CDR3 DNA. D genes are given only for firm matches. For some rows the clone size is stated as once, few or many, or as a class when expanded; others skip it.

-	few	TRBV6-5	TRBJ1-6	CASSYSGSRVLGSPLHF	TGTGCCAGCAGTTACTCAGGGAGCCGGGTCTTAGGATCACCCCTCCACTTT
-	many	TRBV5-4	TRBJ2-7	CASSSMDRPYEQYF	TGTGCCAGCAGCTCGATGGACAGACCCTACGAGCAGTACTTC
-	-	TRBV4-1	TRBJ1-5	CASSQALPGTSNQPQHF	TGCGCCAGCAGCCAAGCCCTTCCGGGGACGAGTAATCAGCCCCAGCATTTT
-	few	TRBV14	TRBJ1-1	CASSPWDTAEAFF	TGTGCCAGCAGCCCCTGGGACACCGCTGAAGCTTTCTTT
TRBD1	few	TRBV6-2/TRBV6-3	TRBJ2-3	CASTLDRGLLLGTDTQYF	TGTGCCAGCACCCTGGACAGGGGGCTTCTCCTTGGCACAGATACGCAGTATTTT
TRBD1	-	TRBV4-1	TRBJ1-5	CASSQPGTGGPHGNQPQHF	TGCGCCAGCAGCCAACCCGGGACAGGAGGCCCCCATGGAAATCAGCCCCAGCATTTT
-	few	TRBV29-1	TRBJ2-1	CSVEWRVGNEQFF	TGCAGCGTTGAATGGAGGGTCGGAAATGAGCAGTTCTTC
-	few	TRBV9	TRBJ1-1	CASSPFKNTEAFF	TGTGCCAGCAGCCCCTTTAAGAACACTGAAGCTTTCTTT
-	few	TRBV4-1	TRBJ2-3	CASSQVAASTDTQYF	TGCGCCAGCAGCCAAGTGGCCGCTAGCACAGATACGCAGTATTTT
-	-	TRBV5-1	TRBJ2-3	CASSSRWDTQYF	TGCGCCAGCAGCTCGAGGTGGGATACGCAGTATTTT
-	many	TRBV9	TRBJ1-1	CASSLGGGTEAFF	TGTGCCAGCAGCCTGGGGGGGGGCACTGAAGCTTTCTTT
-	many	TRBV10-3	TRBJ2-3	CAIRIGQSTDTQYF	TGTGCCATCAGGATCGGGCAGAGCACAGATACGCAGTATTTT
TRBD2	many	TRBV28	TRBJ2-5	CASSWGLAGKETQYF	TGTGCCAGCAGTTGGGGACTAGCGGGGAAAGAGACCCAGTACTTC
TRBD2	many	TRBV6-1	TRBJ2-1	CASRIPGLDDNEQFF	TGTGCCAGCAGGATCCCGGGACTAGACGACAATGAGCAGTTCTTC
-	few	TRBV9	TRBJ1-2	CASSVGGGTYGYTF	TGTGCCAGCAGCGTAGGGGGGGGCACCTATGGCTACACCTTC
TRBD1	-	TRBV6-1	TRBJ2-3	CASRRTTGPEVFTDTQYF	TGTGCCAGCCGGAGGACGACAGGGCCCGAAGTCTTCACAGATACGCAGTATTTT
TRBD2	-	TRBV5-4	TRBJ2-7	CASSLGLAGGQRSYEQYF	TGTGCCAGCAGCCTGGGACTAGCGGGGGGTCAACGCTCCTACGAGCAGTACTTC
TRBD1	few	TRBV7-9	TRBJ1-5	CASSSFSDRGGQPQHF	TGTGCCAGCAGCTCCTTTAGTGACAGGGGTGGCCAGCCCCAGCATTTT
TRBD1	-	TRBV20-1	TRBJ2-7	CSARHFDRGPYEQYF	TGCAGTGCTAGACACTTCGACAGGGGGCCTTACGAGCAGTACTTC
-	few	TRBV12-3/TRBV12-4	TRBJ2-4	CASSLELAKNIQYF	TGTGCCAGCAGTTTAGAACTAGCCAAAAACATTCAGTACTTC
TRBD1	few	TRBV6-6	TRBJ1-1	CASSYPTGGNTEAFF	TGTGCCAGCAGTTACCCAACAGGGGGGAACACTGAAGCTTTCTTT
-	-	TRBV27	TRBJ2-3	CASSFTPPTDTQYF	TGTGCCAGCAGTTTTACCCCCCCTACAGATACGCAGTATTTT
-	few	TRBV27	TRBJ1-5	CASSWEGSQPQHF	TGTGCCAGCAGTTGGGAAGGTTCTCAGCCCCAGCATTTT
-	many	TRBV7-9	TRBJ2-1	CASSWGATYNEQFF	TGTGCCAGCTCCTGGGGCGCTACCTACAATGAGCAGTTCTTC
TRBD1	few	TRBV7-2	TRBJ1-6	CASSPWGTGDNSPLHF	TGTGCCAGCAGCCCATGGGGGACAGGGGATAATTCACCCCTCCACTTT
TRBD1	few	TRBV11-2	TRBJ2-7	CASSLTGDRVYEQYF	TGTGCCAGCAGCTTAACGGGGGACAGGGTCTACGAGCAGTACTTC